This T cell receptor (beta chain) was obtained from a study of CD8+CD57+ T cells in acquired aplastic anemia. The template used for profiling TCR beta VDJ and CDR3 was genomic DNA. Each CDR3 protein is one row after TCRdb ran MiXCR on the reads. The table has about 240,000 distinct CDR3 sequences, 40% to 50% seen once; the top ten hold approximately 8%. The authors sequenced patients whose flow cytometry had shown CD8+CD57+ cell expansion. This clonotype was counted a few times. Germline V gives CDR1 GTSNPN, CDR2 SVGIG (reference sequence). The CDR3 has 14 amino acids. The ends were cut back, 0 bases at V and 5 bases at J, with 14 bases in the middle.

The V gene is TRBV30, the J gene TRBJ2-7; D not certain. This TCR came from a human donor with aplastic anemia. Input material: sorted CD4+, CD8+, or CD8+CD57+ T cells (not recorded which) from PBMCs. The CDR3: CAWSVLGRQDEQYF. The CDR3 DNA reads TGTGCCTGGAGTGTTCTTGGCAGGCAGGACGAGCAGTACTTC.